Listed below are T cell receptor beta chains from one sample, sequenced in a study of cytomegalovirus exposure and HLA in healthy donors. Repertoires were generated with immunoSEQ multiplex PCR, while TCRdb's copy carries only in-frame clones and drops some. In the table there are 150,000 or so clones, roughly 80% of which are singletons. Sequenced sample: PBMCs. These receptor sequences come from a man between 18 and 35 years old in good health and CMV-seropositive. CDR3s include the opening cysteine and the closing phenylalanine or tryptophan. Each record gives: J gene, V gene, CDR3 protein.

j_call: TRBJ1-3; v_call: TRBV11-2; cdr3_aa: CASSLGDPGSTIYF
j_call: TRBJ2-3; v_call: TRBV7-9; cdr3_aa: CASSFRGDDRGLGDTQYF
j_call: TRBJ2-7; v_call: TRBV11-2; cdr3_aa: CASSLSGVQHEQYF
j_call: TRBJ2-7; v_call: TRBV5-1; cdr3_aa: CASSLEARGYEQYF
j_call: TRBJ2-1; v_call: TRBV14; cdr3_aa: CASSQVGDEQFF
j_call: TRBJ1-2; v_call: TRBV19; cdr3_aa: CASSHGEGYDYGYTF
j_call: TRBJ1-2; v_call: TRBV12-5; cdr3_aa: CASGKQGLGYTF
j_call: TRBJ2-7; v_call: TRBV28; cdr3_aa: CASSSYRGTYEQYF
j_call: TRBJ2-3; v_call: TRBV19; cdr3_aa: CASSPSGRGRKWADTQYF
j_call: TRBJ1-2; v_call: TRBV10-3; cdr3_aa: CAISDGTGGRNYGYTF
j_call: TRBJ2-1; v_call: TRBV4-2; cdr3_aa: CASSQGVTSRSQFF
j_call: TRBJ1-5; v_call: TRBV5-6; cdr3_aa: CASSLGVQPQHF
j_call: NA; v_call: TRBV4-1; cdr3_aa: CASSQERTGFGNEQYF
j_call: TRBJ2-2; v_call: TRBV18; cdr3_aa: CASAPGLAGVGRTGELFF
j_call: TRBJ2-7; v_call: TRBV28; cdr3_aa: CASQAGAYEQYF
j_call: TRBJ2-5; v_call: TRBV6-6; cdr3_aa: CASSYEAQETQYF
j_call: TRBJ2-1; v_call: TRBV28; cdr3_aa: CASSLGNNEQFF
j_call: TRBJ1-2; v_call: TRBV7-9; cdr3_aa: CASSLGQGGYGYTF
j_call: TRBJ2-5; v_call: TRBV4-2; cdr3_aa: CASSQVGGPQETQYF
j_call: TRBJ1-2; v_call: TRBV2; cdr3_aa: CASSVGTGGGYTF
j_call: TRBJ2-7; v_call: TRBV19; cdr3_aa: CASSTWTGGTYEQYF
j_call: TRBJ2-7; v_call: TRBV28; cdr3_aa: CASSLGQGYEQYF
j_call: TRBJ2-4; v_call: TRBV6-1; cdr3_aa: CASSPPSVRGDIQYF
j_call: TRBJ2-1; v_call: TRBV27; cdr3_aa: CASSPTSPNEQFF
j_call: TRBJ2-7; v_call: TRBV7-8; cdr3_aa: CASTLGGGAYEQYF
j_call: TRBJ2-3; v_call: TRBV6-4; cdr3_aa: CASSDSGGATDTQYF
j_call: TRBJ1-5; v_call: TRBV2; cdr3_aa: CASSLDSNQPQHF
j_call: TRBJ2-3; v_call: TRBV29-1; cdr3_aa: CSVGLATTDTQYF
j_call: TRBJ1-5; v_call: TRBV15; cdr3_aa: CATRGRQGPQHF
j_call: NA; v_call: TRBV5-1; cdr3_aa: CASSLGSIVGSDYEQYF
j_call: TRBJ2-7; v_call: TRBV19; cdr3_aa: CASSQQGGVYEQYF
j_call: TRBJ2-1; v_call: TRBV30; cdr3_aa: CAWSKEGEQFF
j_call: TRBJ1-1; v_call: TRBV5-6; cdr3_aa: CASSFGTGVGGTEAFF
j_call: TRBJ2-2; v_call: TRBV30; cdr3_aa: CAWSGLGGSTGELFF
j_call: TRBJ2-3; v_call: TRBV7-9; cdr3_aa: CASSSPTSGRVTGRDTQYF
j_call: TRBJ2-2; v_call: TRBV4-3; cdr3_aa: CASSQDRSPGELFF
j_call: TRBJ2-5; v_call: TRBV28; cdr3_aa: CASRKASGWGDETQYF
j_call: TRBJ2-5; v_call: TRBV5-5; cdr3_aa: CASSWEWGGGETQYF
j_call: TRBJ1-4; v_call: TRBV5-1; cdr3_aa: CASSRGGSEKLFF
j_call: TRBJ1-2; v_call: TRBV30; cdr3_aa: CAWSGQGPANYGYTF
j_call: TRBJ1-5; v_call: TRBV7-8; cdr3_aa: CASSLSPDSLNQPQHF
j_call: TRBJ2-1; v_call: TRBV29-1; cdr3_aa: CSVVGWGGYNEQFF
j_call: NA; v_call: TRBV30; cdr3_aa: CAWSRGTGNEQYF